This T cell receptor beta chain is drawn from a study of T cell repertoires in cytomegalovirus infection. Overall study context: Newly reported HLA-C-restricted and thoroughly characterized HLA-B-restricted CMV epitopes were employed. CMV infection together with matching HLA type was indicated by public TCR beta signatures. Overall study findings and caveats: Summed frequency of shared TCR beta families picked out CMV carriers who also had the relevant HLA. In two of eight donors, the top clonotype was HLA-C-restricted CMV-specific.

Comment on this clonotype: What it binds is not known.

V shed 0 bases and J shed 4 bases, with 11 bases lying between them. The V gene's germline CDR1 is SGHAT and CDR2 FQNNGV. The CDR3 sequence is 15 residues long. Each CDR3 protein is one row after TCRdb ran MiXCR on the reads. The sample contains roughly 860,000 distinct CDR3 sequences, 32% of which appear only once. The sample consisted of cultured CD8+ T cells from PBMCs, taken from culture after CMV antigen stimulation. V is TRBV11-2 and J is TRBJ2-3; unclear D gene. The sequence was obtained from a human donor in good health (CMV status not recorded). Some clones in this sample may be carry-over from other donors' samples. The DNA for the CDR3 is TGTGCCAGCAGCTTAGATTGGACGGCCGCAGATACGCAGTATTTT. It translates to CASSLDWTAADTQYF.